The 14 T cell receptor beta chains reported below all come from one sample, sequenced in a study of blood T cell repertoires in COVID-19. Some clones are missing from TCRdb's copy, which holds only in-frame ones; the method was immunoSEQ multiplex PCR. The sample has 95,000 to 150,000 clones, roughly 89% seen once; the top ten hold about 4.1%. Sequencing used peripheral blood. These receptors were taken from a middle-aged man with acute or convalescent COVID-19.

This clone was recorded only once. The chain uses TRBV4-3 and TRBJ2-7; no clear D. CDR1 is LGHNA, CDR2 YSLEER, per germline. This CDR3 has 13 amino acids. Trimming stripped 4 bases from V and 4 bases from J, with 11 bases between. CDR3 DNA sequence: TGCGCCAGCAGCCTACTCATCGGGTACGAGCAGTACTTC. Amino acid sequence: CASSLLIGYEQYF.

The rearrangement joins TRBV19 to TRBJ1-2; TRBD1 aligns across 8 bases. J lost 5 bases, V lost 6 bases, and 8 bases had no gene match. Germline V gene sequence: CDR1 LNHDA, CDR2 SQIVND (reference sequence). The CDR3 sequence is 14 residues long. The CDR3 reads CASSPTGERYGYTF. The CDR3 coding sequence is TGTGCCAGTAGCCCGACAGGGGAACGGTATGGCTACACCTTC.

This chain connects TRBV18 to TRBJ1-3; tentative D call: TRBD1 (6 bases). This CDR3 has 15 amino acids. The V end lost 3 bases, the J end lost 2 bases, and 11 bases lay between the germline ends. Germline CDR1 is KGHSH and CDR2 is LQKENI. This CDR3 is CASSPGQTTGNTIYF. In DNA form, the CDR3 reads TGTGCCAGCTCACCCGGACAGACTACTGGAAACACCATATATTTT.

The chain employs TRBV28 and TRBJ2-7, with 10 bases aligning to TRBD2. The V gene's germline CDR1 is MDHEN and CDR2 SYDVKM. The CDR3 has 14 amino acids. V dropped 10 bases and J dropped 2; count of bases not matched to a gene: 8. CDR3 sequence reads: CATTLAGATYEQYF. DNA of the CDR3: TGTGCCACCACGCTAGCGGGAGCTACCTACGAGCAGTACTTC.

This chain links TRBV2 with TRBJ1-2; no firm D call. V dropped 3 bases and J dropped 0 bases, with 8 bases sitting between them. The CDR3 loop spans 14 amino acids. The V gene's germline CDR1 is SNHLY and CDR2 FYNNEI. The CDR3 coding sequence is TGTGCCAGCAGTGACGACAACGCTAACTATGGCTACACCTTC. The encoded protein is CASSDDNANYGYTF.

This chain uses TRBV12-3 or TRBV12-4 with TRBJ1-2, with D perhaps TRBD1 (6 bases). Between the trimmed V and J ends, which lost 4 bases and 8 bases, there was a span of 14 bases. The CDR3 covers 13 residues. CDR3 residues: CASSYGGAQGYTF. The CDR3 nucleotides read TGTGCCAGCAGTTATGGGGGGGCGCAAGGCTACACCTTC.

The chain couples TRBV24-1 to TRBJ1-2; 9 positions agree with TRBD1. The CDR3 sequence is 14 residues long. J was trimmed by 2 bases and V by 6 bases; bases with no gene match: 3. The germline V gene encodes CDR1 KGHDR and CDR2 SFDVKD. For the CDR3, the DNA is TGTGCCACCAGTCCCGGGACAGGGAACTATGGCTACACCTTC. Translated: CATSPGTGNYGYTF.

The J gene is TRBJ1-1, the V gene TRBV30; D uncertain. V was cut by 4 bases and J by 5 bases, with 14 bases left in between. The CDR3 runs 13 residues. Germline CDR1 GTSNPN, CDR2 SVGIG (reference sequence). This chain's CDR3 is CAWTTRGGTEAFF. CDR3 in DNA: TGTGCCTGGACTACACGGGGAGGGACTGAAGCTTTCTTT. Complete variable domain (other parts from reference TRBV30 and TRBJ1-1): SQTIHQWPATLVQPVGSPLSLECTVEGTSNPNLYWYRQAAGRGLQLLFYSVGIGQISSEVPQNLSASRPQDRQFILSSKKLLLSDSGFYLCAWTTRGGTEAFFGQGTRLTVV.

The CDR3 region has the DNA TGTGCCAGTAGTATAGTCCGGGGAACGGGTGGCTACACCTTC. Translation gives CASSIVRGTGGYTF. This chain uses TRBV19 with TRBJ1-2, with no clear D. The CDR3 spans 14 residues. Germline CDR1 is LNHDA and CDR2 is SQIVND (reference sequence). V lost 1 base and J lost 7, with 13 bases in between.

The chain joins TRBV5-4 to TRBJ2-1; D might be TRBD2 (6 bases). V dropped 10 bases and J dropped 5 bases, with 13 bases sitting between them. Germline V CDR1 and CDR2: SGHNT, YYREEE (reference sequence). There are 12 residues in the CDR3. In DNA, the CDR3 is TGTGCCTCTGGGGGGAGGAACAATGAGCAGTTCTTC. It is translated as CASGGRNNEQFF.

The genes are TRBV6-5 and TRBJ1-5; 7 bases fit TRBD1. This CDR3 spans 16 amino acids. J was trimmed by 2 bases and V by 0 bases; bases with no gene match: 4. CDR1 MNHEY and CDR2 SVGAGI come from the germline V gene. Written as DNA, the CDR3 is TGTGCCAGCAGTTACTCGAAGGGGGCGGGCAATCAGCCCCAGCATTTT. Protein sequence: CASSYSKGAGNQPQHF.

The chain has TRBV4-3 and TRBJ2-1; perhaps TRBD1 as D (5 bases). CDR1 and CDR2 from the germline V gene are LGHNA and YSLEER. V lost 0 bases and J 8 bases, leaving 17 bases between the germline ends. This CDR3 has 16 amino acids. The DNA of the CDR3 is TGCGCCAGCAGCCAAGATTGGGTAGGGGATTTCGATGAGCAGTTCTTC. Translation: CASSQDWVGDFDEQFF.

CDR3 residues: CALLAAGGETQYF. Written as DNA, the CDR3 is TGTGCCTTGCTAGCAGCGGGGGGAGAGACCCAGTACTTC. The chain links TRBV30 to TRBJ2-5; 9 bases fit TRBD2. This CDR3 is 13 amino acids long. From germline, CDR1 is GTSNPN and CDR2 SVGIG (reference sequence). After removal of 7 bases from V and 4 bases from J, the junction contained 7 bases not matched to a gene.

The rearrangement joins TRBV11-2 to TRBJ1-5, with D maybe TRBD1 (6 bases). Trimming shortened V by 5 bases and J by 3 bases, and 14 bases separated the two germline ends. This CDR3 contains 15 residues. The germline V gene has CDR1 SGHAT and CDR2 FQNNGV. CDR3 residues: CASSTGGAPNQPQHF. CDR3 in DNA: TGTGCCAGCAGCACGGGGGGCGCCCCCAATCAGCCCCAGCATTTT. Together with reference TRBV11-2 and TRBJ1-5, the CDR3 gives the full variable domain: EAGVAQSPRYKIIEKRQSVAFWCNPISGHATLYWYQQILGQGPKLLIQFQNNGVVDDSQLPKDRFSAERLKGVDSTLKIQPAKLEDSAVYLCASSTGGAPNQPQHFGDGTRLSIL.